This T cell receptor (beta chain) was captured in a study of blood T cell repertoires in COVID-19 (dated by TCRdb to the early 2020s). About the study as a whole: The collaborator samples originated in the United States, Italy and Spain and spanned the acute and convalescent phases of COVID-19. The material from the prospective study consisted of cDNA or gDNA derived from T cells, B-cell-depleted T cells, or PBMCs. A freely available public database, intended as a resource for researchers studying the immune response to SARS-CoV-2, is where the repertoires were released. The dataset comprised deeply sampled blood TCRbeta repertoires from subjects exposed to, actively infected with, or recovered from COVID-19. Where available, HLA class I and class II types were taken from metadata supplied by the sample provider and were not determined by assay-based typing. The samples were drawn from the first 160 participants of the ongoing ImmuneRACE study and from over 950 subjects provided by 6 global collaborators. The sample metadata nearly always contained a de-identified subject ID, COVID-19 status, age in years and sex. What the work shows at the level of the full study, not this receptor alone: How much clinical and demographic metadata was included differed by source and by participant, and the metadata was provided uncurated.

The collaborating institutions used their own protocols to collect whole blood in K2EDTA tubes. For TCRbeta analysis, collaborator samples were shipped as frozen whole blood, as isolated PBMCs, or as DNA extracted from either sample type. The CDR3 holds 13 amino acids from the cysteine to the phenylalanine. Only the CDR3 DNA is retained, 39 bases long and in frame from the first base. V sheds 0 bases and J sheds 7 bases, leaving 9 bases between their ends. As encoded in the germline V gene (reference sequence), CDR1 is SEHNR while CDR2 is FQNEAQ. The immunoSEQ Assay, a bias-controlled multiplex PCR, was used to amplify TCRbeta CDR3 regions from genomic DNA. In the authors' own workflow: Nucleated cell counts per sample were estimated from amplification of reference gene primers within the assay. Sequence reads were collapsed and filtered to measure the absolute abundance of every unique TCRbeta CDR3 rearrangement. For each sample, productive Simpson clonality was calculated as the square root of Simpson's diversity index across productive rearrangements. Held by TCRdb, this immuneACCESS table contains in-frame sequences only and omits some clones. Under half of the omission traces to an unresolved V gene where checked; the cause of the rest is unknown. D and trimming were read from the DNA, whereas the V and J calls and clone size are those reported in that table. The sample has approximately 63,000 clones on record, 65% to 85% of them singletons. The ten largest clones take up 5.5% to 7% of the sample.

About this clone itself: It lacks a known antigen. No clone much larger than this one lies a single base away; base qualities are absent.

Sequenced material: peripheral blood. This clonotype originated in a woman in her seventies with acute or convalescent COVID-19. The chain uses TRBV7-9 and TRBJ2-5, with TRBD1 as a weak D call on 5 bases. Here the CDR3 is given as CASSLAGVGTQYF. The DNA sequence is as follows: TGTGCCAGCAGCTTAGCAGGGGTCGGGACCCAGTACTTC.